This T cell receptor (beta chain) was captured by sequencing in a study of T cells in women clearing cervical HPV infection. CDR3 length: 16 residues. Germline assignment: CDR1 LNHDA and CDR2 SQIVND (reference sequence). Trimming at V came to 3 bases and at J to 1 base, leaving 4 bases not matched to a gene. About this clone: Its antigen remains unidentified. The read stops 3 residues short of the end of the CDR3; the missing end is completed from the germline J gene.

Clones were sequenced by immunoSEQ multiplex PCR, and TCRdb holds only the in-frame ones, with some missing. The listing contains some 46,000 clones. Overall study results and limits: Repertoire richness, not evenness, was significantly elevated in CIN3+ cases versus controls.

The TCR sequence derives from a woman aged 18 to 75 with a cervical HPV16 infection that either progressed to CIN3+ or cleared (not recorded which). The V gene is TRBV19, the J gene TRBJ2-3; 10 bases map to TRBD2. The sequenced material came from blood buffy coat. CDR3 region: CASSIFGTSGTDTQYF. The covered CDR3 bases are TGTGCCAGTAGTATCTTCGGGACTAGCGGCACAGATACG.